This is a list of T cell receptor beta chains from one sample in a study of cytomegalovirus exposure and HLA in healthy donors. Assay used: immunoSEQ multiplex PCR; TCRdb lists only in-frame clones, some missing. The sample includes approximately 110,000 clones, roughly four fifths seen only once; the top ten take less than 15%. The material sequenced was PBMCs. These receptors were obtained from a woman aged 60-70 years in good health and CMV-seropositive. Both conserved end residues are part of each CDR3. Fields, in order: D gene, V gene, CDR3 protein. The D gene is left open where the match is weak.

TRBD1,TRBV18,CASSQDRGMGYEQYF
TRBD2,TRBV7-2,CASNPVAGGGTTQYF
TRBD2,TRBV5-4,CASSLAASGVYEQYF
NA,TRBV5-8,CASSLGPEVYGYTF
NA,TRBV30,CAWKWGGSTSGYTF
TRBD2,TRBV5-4,CASSAGTSGRYEQYF
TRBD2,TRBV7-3,CASSFLAGAYNEQFF
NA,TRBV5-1,CASRSTLGGNSPLHF
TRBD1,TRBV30,CAWSRGQTNYGYTF
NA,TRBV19,CASSSRLADTQYF
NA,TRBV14,CASSYSGYEQYF
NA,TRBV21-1,CASSNPRGECANTGELFF
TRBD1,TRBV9,CASSGGQGGGNQPQHF
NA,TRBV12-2,CASRPRTGMGNTEAFF
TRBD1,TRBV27,CASSDRGQAYGYTF
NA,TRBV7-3,CASSLYPGVDGYTF
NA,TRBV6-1,CASSEEGAGGANVLTF
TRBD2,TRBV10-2,CASRRPSGTSEQFF
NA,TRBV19,CASRENWSSYNSPLHF
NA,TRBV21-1,CASLLQGTAYNEQFF